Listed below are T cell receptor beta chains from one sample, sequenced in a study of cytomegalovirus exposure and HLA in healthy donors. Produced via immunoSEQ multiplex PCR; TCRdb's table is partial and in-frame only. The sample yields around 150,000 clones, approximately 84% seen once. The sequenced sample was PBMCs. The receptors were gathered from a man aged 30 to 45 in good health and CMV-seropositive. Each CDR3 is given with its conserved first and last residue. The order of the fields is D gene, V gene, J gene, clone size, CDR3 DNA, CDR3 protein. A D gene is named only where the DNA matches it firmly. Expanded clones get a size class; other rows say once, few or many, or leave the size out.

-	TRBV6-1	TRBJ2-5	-	TGTGCCAGCAGAGGGGGGGGTGGGGAGACCCAGTACTTC	CASRGGGGETQYF
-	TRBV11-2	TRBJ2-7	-	TGTGCCAGCAGCTTAGTCACAGGGACGTACGAGCAGTACTTC	CASSLVTGTYEQYF
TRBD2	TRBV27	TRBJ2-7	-	TGTGCCAGCAGTAGCGGACTAGCGAGCGAGCAGTACTTC	CASSSGLASEQYF
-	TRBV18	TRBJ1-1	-	TGTGCCAGCTCACCCGCAGGGTTCACTGAAGCTTTCTTT	CASSPAGFTEAFF
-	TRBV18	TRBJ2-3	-	TGTGCCAGCTCACCAAGGGGTGGGGCAGATACGCAGTATTTT	CASSPRGGADTQYF
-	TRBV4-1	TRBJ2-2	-	TGCGCCAGCAGCCCGCCCGAGGGACAGAACACCGGGGAGCTGTTTTTT	CASSPPEGQNTGELFF
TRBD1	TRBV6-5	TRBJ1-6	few	TGTGCCAGCAGTACAACCGGGACAGCAAATTCACCCCTCCACTTT	CASSTTGTANSPLHF
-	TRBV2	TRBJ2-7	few	TGTGCCAGCAGTGAGGGACTCCTCAAATACGAGCAGTACTTC	CASSEGLLKYEQYF
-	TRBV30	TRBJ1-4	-	TGTGCCTGGAGTGCGGGACACCAGAGGGAAAAACTGTTTTTT	CAWSAGHQREKLFF
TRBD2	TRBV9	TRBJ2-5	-	TGTGCCAGCAGCGTAGAGGGGACTAACCAAGAGACCCAGTACTTC	CASSVEGTNQETQYF
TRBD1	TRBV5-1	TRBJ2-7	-	TGCGCCAGCAGCTTGTATGGACAGGTCTACGAGCAGTACTTC	CASSLYGQVYEQYF
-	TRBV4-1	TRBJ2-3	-	TGCGCCAGCAGCCAAGGTCTTACAGATACGCAGTATTTT	CASSQGLTDTQYF
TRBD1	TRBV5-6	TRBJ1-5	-	TGTGCCAGCAGCTTGGGACAGGGGGGGCAGCCCCAGCATTTT	CASSLGQGGQPQHF
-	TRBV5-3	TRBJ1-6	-	TGTGCCAGAAGCTCAAAGCACCACAGGGTTGCGAGGTCCTATAATTCACCCCTCCACTTT	CARSSKHHRVARSYNSPLHF
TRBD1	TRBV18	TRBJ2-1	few	TGTGCCAGCTCACCACAACAGGGGAATGAGCAGTTCTTC	CASSPQQGNEQFF
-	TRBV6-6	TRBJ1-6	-	TGTGCCAGCAGCCCCTCCGGGACAATCAATTCACCCCTCCACTTT	CASSPSGTINSPLHF
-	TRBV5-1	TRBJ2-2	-	TGCGCCAGCAGCCCGCGGGGGCAGGGCGCGAACACCGGGGAGCTGTTTTTT	CASSPRGQGANTGELFF
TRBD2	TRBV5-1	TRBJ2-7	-	TGCGCCAGCAGCGGAGGGACTAGCGGGGGGTACGAGCAGTACTTC	CASSGGTSGGYEQYF
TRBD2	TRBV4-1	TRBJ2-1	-	TGCGCCAGCAGCCAAGCCGTCCCCGCGGGAGTAGGATCCTACAATGAGCAGTTCTTC	CASSQAVPAGVGSYNEQFF
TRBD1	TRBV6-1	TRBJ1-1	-	TGTGCCAGCAGTGAAACCCAACTGGTAGTGGGACAGGAAGCTTTCTTT	CASSETQLVVGQEAFF
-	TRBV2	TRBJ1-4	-	TGTGCCAGCGGTCACCGGACAGCTAATGAAAAACTGTTTTTT	CASGHRTANEKLFF
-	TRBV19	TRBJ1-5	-	TGTGCCAGTGGGTTGCCGGTAGGACGGGGTAGGGTAAGCAATCAGCCCCAGCATTTT	CASGLPVGRGRVSNQPQHF
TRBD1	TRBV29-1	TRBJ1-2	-	TGCAGCGCCTCGACAGGGGTTGACTATGGCTACACCTTC	CSASTGVDYGYTF
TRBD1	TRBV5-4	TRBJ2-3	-	TGTGCCAGCAGCAGACAGGGCAGCACAGATACGCAGTATTTT	CASSRQGSTDTQYF
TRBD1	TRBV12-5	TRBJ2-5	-	TGTGCTAGTGGTTTAGGTACAGGGGAAGAGACCCAGTACTTC	CASGLGTGEETQYF
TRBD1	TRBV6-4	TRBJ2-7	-	TGTGCCAGCAGTGACTCGAGAGGGACAGGGGTCTACGAGCAGTACTTC	CASSDSRGTGVYEQYF
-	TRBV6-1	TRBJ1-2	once	TGTGCCAGCGGCCAGGGCCCTAACTATGGCTACACCTTC	CASGQGPNYGYTF
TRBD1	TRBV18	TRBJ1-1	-	TGTGCCAGCTCACGGACAGGGGGCAACACTGAAGCTTTCTTT	CASSRTGGNTEAFF
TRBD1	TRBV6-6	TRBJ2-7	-	TGTGCCAGCAGCCCCCGGGGACAGGGAGCCTACGAGCAGTACTTC	CASSPRGQGAYEQYF
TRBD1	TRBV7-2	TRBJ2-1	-	TGTGCCAGCAGCTTCGGACAGGGATACAATGAGCAGTTCTTC	CASSFGQGYNEQFF
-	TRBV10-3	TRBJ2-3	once	TGTGCCATCAGTGACCGGGACACCTTCGTGGATACGCAGTATTTT	CAISDRDTFVDTQYF
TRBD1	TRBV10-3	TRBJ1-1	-	TGTGCCATCAGTGCGACAGGGGGCTTTGTCGCTTTCTTT	CAISATGGFVAFF
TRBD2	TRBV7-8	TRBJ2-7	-	TGTGCCAGCAGCTTTGGTAGCGGGTCTACCTACGAGCAGTACTTC	CASSFGSGSTYEQYF
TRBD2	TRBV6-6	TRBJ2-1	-	TGTGCCAGCAGTGCCCCCCAGCGGGAGTTTTACAATGAGCAGTTCTTC	CASSAPQREFYNEQFF
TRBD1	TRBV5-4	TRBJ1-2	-	TGTGCCAGCAGCCAGGGACAGGTCGGCTATGGCTACACCTTC	CASSQGQVGYGYTF
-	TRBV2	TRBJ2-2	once	TGTGCCAGTAAACGAGCGGAGACAGGAGGAACCGGGGAGCTGTTTTTT	CASKRAETGGTGELFF